This T cell receptor beta chain originates from a study of tumor and adjacent non-tumor tissue in lung cancer. TCRbeta libraries were built with three rounds of nested PCR, modified from ARM-PCR. TCRdb passed the multiplex PCR reads through MiXCR, listing each CDR3 protein once. This table has 43,000 or so distinct CDR3 sequences, roughly 60% appearing once. There are 13 residues in the CDR3. V lost 10 bases and J 7 bases, leaving 16 bases between the germline ends. CDR1 and CDR2 (germline): MDHEN, SYDVKM. No cell sorting was done before RNA was extracted from the tissue. The normal lung tissue was taken more than 3 cm from the tumor edge.

J is TRBJ1-4 and V is TRBV28; no clear D. Sequenced sample: distant non-tumor lung tissue. This sequence was found in a man over 45 with non-small cell lung cancer. Written as DNA, the CDR3 is TGTGCCATCCGCTCGGAGGCCAGTGAAAAACTGTTTTTT. Encoded protein: CAIRSEASEKLFF. The full variable domain, completed using reference TRBV28 and TRBJ1-4, is DVKVTQSSRYLVKRTGEKVFLECVQDMDHENMFWYRQDPGLGLRLIYFSYDVKMKEKGDIPEGYSVSREKKERFSLILESASTNQTSMYLCAIRSEASEKLFFGSGTQLSVL.